This T cell receptor (beta chain) was identified during a study of blood T cell repertoires in COVID-19. Looking at the study overall: COVID-19 samples, acute and convalescent, were from the United States, Italy and Spain.

CDR3 length equals 14 residues. Trimming shortened V by 1 base and J by 1 base, and 8 bases separated the two germline ends. Per the germline V gene, CDR1 is SGHTA and CDR2 is FQGNSA. Everyone who took part was roughly 18 to 100 years old, and they came from roughly 25 US areas. Before being deemed recovered, Cohort 3 donors had two negative PCRs, clearance, or symptom resolution. TCRdb's table, derived via immunoSEQ multiplex PCR, lists solely in-frame clones and lacks some. The sample contains around 250,000 clones, about 82% of which appear only once. The rearrangement uses TRBV7-2 and TRBJ2-7; D gene unclear. This TCR was recovered from a woman in her fifties or sixties who had recovered from COVID-19. Sequences were obtained from PBMCs or T cells enriched from blood (not recorded which). Written as DNA, the CDR3 is TGTGCCAGCAGCTTAGGGCCTAGATCCTACGAGCAGTACTTC. It translates to CASSLGPRSYEQYF. The full variable domain, with the rest looked up from reference TRBV7-2 and TRBJ2-7, is GAGVSQSPSNKVTEKGKDVELRCDPISGHTALYWYRQSLGQGLEFLIYFQGNSAPDKSGLPSDRFSAERTGGSVSTLTIQRTQQEDSAVYLCASSLGPRSYEQYFGPGTRLTVT.